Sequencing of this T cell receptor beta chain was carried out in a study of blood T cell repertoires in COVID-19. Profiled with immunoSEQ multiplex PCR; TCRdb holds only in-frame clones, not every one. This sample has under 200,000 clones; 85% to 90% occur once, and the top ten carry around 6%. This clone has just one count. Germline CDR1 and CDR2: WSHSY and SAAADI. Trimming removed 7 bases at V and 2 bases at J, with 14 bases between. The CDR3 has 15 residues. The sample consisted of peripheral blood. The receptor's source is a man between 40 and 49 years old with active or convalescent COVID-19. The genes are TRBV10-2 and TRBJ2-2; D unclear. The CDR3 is CASIFTAYNTGELFF. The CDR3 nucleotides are TGCGCCAGCATCTTCACAGCTTACAACACCGGGGAGCTGTTTTTT.